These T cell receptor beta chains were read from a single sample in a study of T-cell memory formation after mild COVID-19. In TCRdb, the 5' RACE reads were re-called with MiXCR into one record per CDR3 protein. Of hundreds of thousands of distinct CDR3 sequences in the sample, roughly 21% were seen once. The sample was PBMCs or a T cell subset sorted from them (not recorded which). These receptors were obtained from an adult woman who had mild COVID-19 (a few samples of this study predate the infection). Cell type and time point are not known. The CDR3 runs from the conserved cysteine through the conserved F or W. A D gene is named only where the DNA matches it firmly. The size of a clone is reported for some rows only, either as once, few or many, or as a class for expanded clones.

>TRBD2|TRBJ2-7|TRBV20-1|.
CSARETSGVYEQYF
TGCAGTGCTAGAGAGACTAGCGGGGTGTACGAGCAGTACTTC
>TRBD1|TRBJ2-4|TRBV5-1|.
CASSLGQSKNIQYF
TGCGCCAGCAGCCTGGGACAGAGCAAAAACATTCAGTACTTC
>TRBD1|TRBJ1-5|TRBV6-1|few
CASSFGTERLNQPQHF
TGTGCCAGCAGTTTCGGGACAGAAAGACTCAATCAGCCCCAGCATTTT
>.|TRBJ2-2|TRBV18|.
CASSLRDGGELFF
TGTGCCAGCTCACTCCGGGACGGCGGGGAGCTGTTTTTT
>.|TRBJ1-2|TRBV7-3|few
CASSLSRTEKNYGYTF
TGTGCCAGCAGCTTAAGCCGTACAGAAAAGAACTATGGCTACACCTTC
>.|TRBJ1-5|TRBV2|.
CASRGVEYSNQPQHF
TGTGCCAGCAGGGGGGTGGAGTATAGCAATCAGCCCCAGCATTTT
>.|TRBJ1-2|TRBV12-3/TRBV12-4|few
CASSFFGGQAYGYTF
TGTGCCAGCAGTTTCTTTGGGGGGCAGGCCTATGGCTACACCTTC
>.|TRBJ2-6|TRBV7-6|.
CASTTGSGANVLTF
TGTGCCAGCACCACTGGCTCGGGGGCCAACGTCCTGACTTTC
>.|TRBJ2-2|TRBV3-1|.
CASSQGLAANTGELFF
TGTGCCAGCAGCCAAGGCCTGGCGGCGAACACCGGGGAGCTGTTTTTT
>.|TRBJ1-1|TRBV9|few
CASSARNSAQAEAFF
TGTGCCAGCAGCGCCAGGAACAGCGCTCAAGCAGAAGCTTTCTTT
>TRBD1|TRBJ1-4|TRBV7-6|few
CASSPRTGVATNEKLFF
TGTGCCAGCAGCCCCCGGACAGGTGTTGCAACTAATGAAAAACTGTTTTTT
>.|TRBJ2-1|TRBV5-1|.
CASSSRLDVSYNEQFF
TGCGCCAGCAGCTCTCGATTGGACGTGTCCTACAATGAGCAGTTCTTC
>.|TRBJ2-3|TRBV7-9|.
CASSPPTRSTDTQYF
TGTGCCAGCAGCCCGCCGACAAGATCCACAGATACGCAGTATTTT
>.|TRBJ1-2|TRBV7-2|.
CASSLRAPTNYGYTF
TGTGCCAGCAGCTTAAGAGCACCTACTAACTATGGCTACACCTTC
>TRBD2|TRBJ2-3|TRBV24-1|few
CATSDFGLAGVPSPADTQYF
TGTGCCACCAGTGATTTTGGACTAGCGGGAGTCCCTTCCCCGGCAGATACGCAGTATTTT
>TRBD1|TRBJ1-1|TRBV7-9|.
CASSLAHIYRGTEAFF
TGTGCCAGCAGCTTAGCTCACATCTACAGGGGCACTGAAGCTTTCTTT
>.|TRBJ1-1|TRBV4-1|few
CASSPFWENTEAFF
TGCGCCAGCAGCCCTTTCTGGGAGAACACTGAAGCTTTCTTT
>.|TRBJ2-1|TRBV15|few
CATSRQVVGDNEQFF
TGTGCCACCAGCAGGCAGGTCGTGGGGGACAATGAGCAGTTCTTC
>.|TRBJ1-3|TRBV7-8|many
CASSEQGLGNTIYF
TGTGCCAGCAGCGAGCAGGGGCTGGGGAACACCATATATTTT
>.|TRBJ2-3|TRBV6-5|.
CASSSDGGDTQYF
TGTGCCAGCAGTTCCGACGGAGGAGATACGCAGTATTTT
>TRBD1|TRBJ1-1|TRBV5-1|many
CASSLGTGRNTEAFF
TGCGCCAGCAGCTTGGGGACAGGAAGAAACACTGAAGCTTTCTTT
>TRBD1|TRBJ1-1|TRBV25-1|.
CASSRQGAIGAFF
TGTGCCAGCAGCAGACAGGGGGCTATCGGAGCTTTCTTT
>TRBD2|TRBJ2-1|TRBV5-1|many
CASSLRGGQRYNEQFF
TGCGCCAGCAGCCTACGGGGGGGGCAGAGGTACAATGAGCAGTTCTTC
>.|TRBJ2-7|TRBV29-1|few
CSVWGAGLYEQYF
TGCAGCGTTTGGGGGGCAGGTCTCTACGAGCAGTACTTC
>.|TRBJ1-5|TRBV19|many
CASSIELGNQPQHF
TGTGCCAGTAGTATTGAGCTGGGCAATCAGCCCCAGCATTTT
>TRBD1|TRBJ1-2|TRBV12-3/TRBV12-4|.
CASSSRTGLDYGYTF
TGTGCCAGCAGTTCTCGGACAGGGCTGGACTATGGCTACACCTTC
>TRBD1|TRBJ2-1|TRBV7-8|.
CASSRPLQGGDEQFF
TGTGCCAGCAGCCGACCGTTACAGGGGGGCGATGAGCAGTTCTTC
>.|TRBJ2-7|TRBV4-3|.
CASSQDHSAYEQYF
TGCGCCAGCAGCCAAGACCACAGTGCCTACGAGCAGTACTTC
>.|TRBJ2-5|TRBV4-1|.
CASSLGTPNGETQYF
TGCGCCAGCAGCCTCGGGACACCGAACGGGGAGACCCAGTACTTC
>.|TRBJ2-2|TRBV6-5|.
CASTHNPAGMNYTGELFF
TGTGCCAGCACTCATAACCCAGCAGGAATGAATTACACCGGGGAGCTGTTTTTT
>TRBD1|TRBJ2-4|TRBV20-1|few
CSARDSGQLGNIQYF
TGCAGTGCTAGAGATTCGGGACAGCTGGGGAACATTCAGTACTTC
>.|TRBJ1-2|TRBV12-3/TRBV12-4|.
CASSLVGTYLDWGYTF
TGTGCCAGCAGTTTGGTCGGGACATACCTCGACTGGGGCTACACCTTC